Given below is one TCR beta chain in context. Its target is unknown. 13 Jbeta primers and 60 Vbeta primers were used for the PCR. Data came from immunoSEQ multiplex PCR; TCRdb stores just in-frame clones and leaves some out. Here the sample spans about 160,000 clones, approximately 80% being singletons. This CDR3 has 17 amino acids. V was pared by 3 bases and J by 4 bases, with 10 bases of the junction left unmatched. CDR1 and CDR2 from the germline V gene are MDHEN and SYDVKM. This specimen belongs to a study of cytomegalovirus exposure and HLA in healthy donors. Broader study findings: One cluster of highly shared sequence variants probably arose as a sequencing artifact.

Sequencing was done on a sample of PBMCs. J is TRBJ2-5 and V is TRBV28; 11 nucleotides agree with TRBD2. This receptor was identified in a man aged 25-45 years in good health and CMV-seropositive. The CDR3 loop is CASSLGLTSGVAETQYF. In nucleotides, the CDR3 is TGTGCCAGCAGTTTGGGGTTGACTAGCGGGGTAGCAGAGACCCAGTACTTC.